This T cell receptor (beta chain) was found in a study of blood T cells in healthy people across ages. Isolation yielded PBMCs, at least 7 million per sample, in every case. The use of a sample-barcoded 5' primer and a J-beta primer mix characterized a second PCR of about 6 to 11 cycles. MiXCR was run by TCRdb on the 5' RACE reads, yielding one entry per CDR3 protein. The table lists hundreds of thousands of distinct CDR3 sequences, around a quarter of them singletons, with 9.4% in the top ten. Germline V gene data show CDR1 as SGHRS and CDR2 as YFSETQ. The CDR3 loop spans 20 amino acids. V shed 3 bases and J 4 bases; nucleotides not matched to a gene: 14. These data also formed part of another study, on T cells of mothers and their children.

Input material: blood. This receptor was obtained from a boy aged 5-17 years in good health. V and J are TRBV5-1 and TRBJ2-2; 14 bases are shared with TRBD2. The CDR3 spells CASSSDGTSGGSRGTGELFF. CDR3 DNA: TGCGCCAGCAGCTCCGACGGGACTAGCGGGGGATCTCGCGGCACCGGGGAGCTGTTTTTT.